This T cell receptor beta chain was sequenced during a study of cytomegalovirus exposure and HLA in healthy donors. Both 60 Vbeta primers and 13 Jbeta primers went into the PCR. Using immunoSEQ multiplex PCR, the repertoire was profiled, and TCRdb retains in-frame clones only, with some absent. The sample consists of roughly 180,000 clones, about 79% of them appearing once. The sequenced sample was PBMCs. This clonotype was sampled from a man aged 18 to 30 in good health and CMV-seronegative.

CDR3 region: CASSVGAHGYTF. CDR3 DNA: TGTGCCAGCAGCGTTGGGGCTCACGGCTACACCTTC. The rearrangement joins TRBV9 to TRBJ1-2; tentative D call: TRBD1 (5 bases). Deletions cut 2 bases from V and 8 bases from J, with 10 bases between. The CDR3 consists of 12 residues. The V gene's germline CDR1 is SGDLS and CDR2 YYNGEE.